The T cell receptor beta chain under discussion was sequenced for a study of control samples from healthy donors and cancer patients (dated by TCRdb to the early 2020s). Library creation used the immunoSEQ multiplex PCR assay. The source is immuneACCESS, and TCRdb retained only in-frame sequences with V and J called. Part of the clones is not carried over; for the studies checked, unresolved V genes explain less than half of this, and the remainder is unexplained. This sample lists about 50,000 clones; approximately 95% were detected once. The top ten clones comprise around 2% of the sample. From the cysteine through the phenylalanine, the CDR3 covers 15 amino acids. The only DNA kept is the CDR3, 45 bases in frame from the first base. Trimming takes 1 base from V and 4 bases from J, and the germline ends sit 11 bases apart. In the germline V gene, CDR1 corresponds to SGHVS and CDR2 to FQNEAQ. In regard to this clone: Which antigen it targets is not known. No base quality values were provided; no much bigger clone lies one nucleotide off.

Sample: blood. The TCR comes from a woman in her thirties in good health. The chain links TRBV7-8 with TRBJ1-5; 5 matching bases give a weak D call of TRBD1. The DNA sequence follows: TGTGCCAGCAGCTTAGAACCGAAGGGGAATCAGCCCCAGCATTTT. This codes for CASSLEPKGNQPQHF.